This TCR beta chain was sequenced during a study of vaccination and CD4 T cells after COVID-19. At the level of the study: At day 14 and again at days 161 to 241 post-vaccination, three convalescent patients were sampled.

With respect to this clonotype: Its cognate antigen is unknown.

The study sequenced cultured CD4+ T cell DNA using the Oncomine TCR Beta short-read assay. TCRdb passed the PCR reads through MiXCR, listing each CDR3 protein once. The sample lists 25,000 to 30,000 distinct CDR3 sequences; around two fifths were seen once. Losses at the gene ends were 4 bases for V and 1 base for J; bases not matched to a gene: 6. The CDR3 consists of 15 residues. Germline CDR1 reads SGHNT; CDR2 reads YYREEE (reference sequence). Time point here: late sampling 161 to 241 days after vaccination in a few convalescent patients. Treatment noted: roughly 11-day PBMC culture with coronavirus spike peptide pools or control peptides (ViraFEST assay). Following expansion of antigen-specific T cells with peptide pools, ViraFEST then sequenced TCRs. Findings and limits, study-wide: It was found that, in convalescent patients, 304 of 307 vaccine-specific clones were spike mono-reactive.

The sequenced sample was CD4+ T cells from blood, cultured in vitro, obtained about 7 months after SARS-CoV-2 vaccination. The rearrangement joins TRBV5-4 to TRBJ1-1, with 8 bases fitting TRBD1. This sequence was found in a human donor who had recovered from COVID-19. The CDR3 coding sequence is TGTGCCAGCAGCGGAACAGGGGGAGGGAACACTGAAGCTTTCTTT. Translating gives CASSGTGGGNTEAFF.